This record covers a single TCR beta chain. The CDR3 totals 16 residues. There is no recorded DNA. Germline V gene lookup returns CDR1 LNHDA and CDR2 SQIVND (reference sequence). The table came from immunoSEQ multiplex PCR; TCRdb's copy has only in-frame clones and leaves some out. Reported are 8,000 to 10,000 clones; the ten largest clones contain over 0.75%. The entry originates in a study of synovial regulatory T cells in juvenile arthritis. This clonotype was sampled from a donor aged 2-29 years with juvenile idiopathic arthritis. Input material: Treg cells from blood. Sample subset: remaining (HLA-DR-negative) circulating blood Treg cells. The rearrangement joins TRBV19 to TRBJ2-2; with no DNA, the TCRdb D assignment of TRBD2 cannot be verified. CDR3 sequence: CASSLGLAGNTGELFF.